This record looks at one T cell receptor (beta chain) sequence and its context. Its antigen is not yet known. No qualities accompany the bases; no much larger clone lies one base away. These data come from a study of cytomegalovirus exposure and HLA in healthy donors (TCRdb year 2017). A note on the overall study: An earlier analysis of approximately 640 of the donors reported about 250 Gb of sequence data and roughly 100 million unique TCR beta sequences from 150 million to 200 million T cells. An early release covering 500 to 750 HLA-typed donors comprised about 300 gigabases of sequencing data and tens of millions of unique TCR sequences. Among the roughly 430 genotyped donors, 81% belonged to the genetic ancestry cluster associated with self-reported Caucasian donors. The study aimed to test whether signatures of past pathogen exposure could be identified by cataloging public T cell receptors. Using immunosequencing, the study profiled T cell repertoires from about 650 subjects and related those repertoires to cytomegalovirus serostatus. A separate validation cohort of approximately 130 different subjects was used in addition to the approximately 700-subject first cohort. To predict cytomegalovirus infection status, the study brought together high-throughput TCR immunosequencing, statistical association of individual TCRs with disease status, and machine learning. To study patterns of TCR occurrence, a later analysis re-analyzed previously published TCR beta repertoires from just over 650 donors and added high-resolution HLA genotyping. The later analysis used no new phenotypic data to find candidate immune exposures, relying instead on TCR beta sequences and their occurrence across donors. An earlier analysis of approximately 500 of the donors applied high-throughput TCR beta sequencing to assess whether each TCR beta V gene segment acted as functional or pseudogenic. Donor age, sex, ethnicity and CMV serostatus were compiled alongside the repertoire data. A later genetic analysis took genome-wide SNP genotypes for about three fifths of the roughly 670 donors and used that subset as a discovery cohort. All discovery cohort repertoires had been generated on a single sequencing platform. HLA typing covered class I and class II loci at four-digit resolution. Typing coverage differed by locus: A, B, C, DRB1 and DQB1 were typed in about 620-640 donors, DQA1 in about 500, DPA1 in around 600, and DPB1 in just under 490. Because of strong linkage in the cohort, 4 to 6 DR-DQ haplotypes were treated as single units for association and clustering. Among some 410 genotyped donors of the cohort, an average of approximately 200,000 unique TCR beta nucleotide sequences was sequenced per donor, of which 15% to 20% were non-productive.

The research as a whole found: In vitro tests confirmed that a few of the cytomegalovirus-associated TCR beta chains recognize cytomegalovirus antigens. In a later analysis, HLA-associated TCR beta chains showed more clonal expansion and lower generation probabilities than non-associated chains that were equally common. The cohort was sequenced for TCR beta chains only, and without alpha or paired-chain data the features that could be detected were limited. Specific HLA alleles were associated with 15,000 to 20,000 TCR beta sequences at a false discovery rate of 0.05 in a later analysis. In a later genetic analysis, a missense DCLRE1C variant was associated with V-gene and J-gene trimming of TCR beta chains, and the association was replicated in an independent cohort. In a later genetic analysis, fewer N-insertions in productive TCRs were reported among donors in an Asian-associated ancestry cluster than the roughly 670-donor mean. The classifier was reported to diagnose cytomegalovirus status with high specificity and sensitivity in both the original and validation cohorts. Because HLA typing was unavailable for some donors at each locus, only the typed subset was used in association tests. When HLA alleles, especially DR and DQ, strongly co-occurred, attributing TCR associations to individual alleles was difficult. A cluster of highly shared sequence variants was judged likely to represent a technical artifact of the sequencing pipeline. A later analysis found that TCR association rates varied across HLA loci, with DRB1 alleles showing the most associated TCRs and HLA-C alleles the fewest. Roughly uniform sequencing depth across donors was assumed in presence/absence analyses, although this assumption may not hold. The authors suggested that the approach could potentially be extended to other disease states and immunological phenotypes. A further reported finding was that TCR beta sequences accurately predicted the HLA-A and HLA-B alleles for most subjects in the first cohort. A total of some 180 TCR beta chains were listed by the study as associated with cytomegalovirus. Most TCR sequences were seen in very few donors, while some public TCRs were found in many individuals. For the cohort, immune exposure information was limited to CMV serostatus. Because counts were too low, about 15 rarely observed V segments, including chromosome 9 orphons, were left out of the earlier analysis of about 620 of the donors. Most CMV-associated TCR beta chains appeared to be HLA-restricted in a later analysis, and the HLA associations seemed to be driven largely by CMV exposure. A later analysis reported that several top co-occurrence clusters appeared linked to parvovirus B19, influenza, CMV and Epstein-Barr virus. Linkage disequilibrium might explain the correlated functional status among segregating V segments, but an unknown experimental factor could not be excluded. In an earlier analysis of some 540 of the donors, most TCR beta V segments appeared in productive rearrangements about 87% or about 30% of the time, broadly matching IMGT annotations. Because the 87-base-pair reads could not distinguish some IMGT-functional V segments, including TRBV6-2 and TRBV6-3, those segments were excluded.

The cohort consisted of more than 650 healthy bone marrow donors. All cohort members were sampled while nominally healthy, although unrecorded immune exposures were likely present. The donor tested CMV seronegative, placing the donor among the 300 to 400 seronegative members of the cohort. A peripheral blood sample was provided by each donor, and peripheral blood mononuclear cells were used for TCR beta sequencing. Genomic DNA was extracted from the blood cell samples with the Qiagen DNeasy Blood Extraction Kit. The CDR3 spans 14 residues, from the cysteine through the phenylalanine. Only CDR3 DNA remains: 42 bases, in frame from the first base. The germline V gene yields MNHNS for CDR1 and SASEGT for CDR2. V and J lose 1 base and 3 bases, and a span of 9 bases separates them. Library preparation employed the immunoSEQ multiplex PCR assay. For the multiplex PCR, a mixture combining 60 forward primers for TCR Vbeta segments and 13 reverse primers for TCR Jbeta segments was used. A multiplex PCR assay on genomic DNA amplified the CDR3 region of rearranged TCR beta genes. On the Illumina HiSeq System, the amplified TCR beta libraries were sequenced as 87-base-pair reads. In the authors' own workflow: A later analysis tallied tens of millions of unique TCR beta chains across the 600 to 700 repertoires, and around 12 million of those chains were shared by two or more donors. A nearest-neighbor algorithm error-corrected the raw reads and collapsed the reads into unique sequences, merging closely related sequences to remove PCR and sequencing errors. CDR3 sequences were aligned to IMGT reference sequences to assign V, D and J gene segments. For a sequence to be retained, at least a six-nucleotide match to both a V gene segment and a J gene segment was required. Rearrangements were called productive when the CDR3 lacked stop codons and stayed in frame with V and J; all others were non-productive. CDR3 was defined by IMGT convention, running from the second conserved V-encoded cysteine to the conserved J-encoded phenylalanine. The earlier analysis of some 580 of the donors excluded any sequence lacking an unambiguous match to a single V gene segment. An earlier analysis of a few hundred of the donors called V segments functional above 56.7% productive rearrangements and segregating when the between-donor standard deviation exceeded 5%. A statistical classification framework was built for diagnosing cytomegalovirus status from the catalog of TCR beta chain sequences. In a later analysis, V and J genes were assigned by comparing TCR nucleotide sequences against IMGT/GENE-DB human TR gene sequences. In a later analysis, CDR3 sequences and most-parsimonious VDJ recombination scenarios were assigned using the TCRdist pipeline. In a later analysis, each TCR beta chain was defined by its CDR3 amino acid sequence together with its V-gene family, and reads without a unique V-gene family were excluded. A later analysis removed 592 highly shared, low-generation-probability nucleotide sequences to deal with suspected cross-contamination and a sequencing artifact. For each public chain, a later analysis derived a clonal expansion index from normalized ranks of inferred template counts within each repertoire. In a later analysis, generation probabilities were computed using a VDJ recombination model fitted to out-of-frame rearrangements, and the results were checked against IGoR. In a later analysis, TCR-TCR, TCR-HLA and TCR-CMV co-occurrence was scored with hypergeometric tests, and a repertoire-size bias correction was applied to TCR pairs. False discovery rates were estimated in a later analysis by permuting HLA or CMV assignments 20 times. In a later analysis, co-occurring TCRs were grouped with DBSCAN, and TCRdist sequence similarity was added when clustering was performed within HLA-allele-positive subsets. Repertoires with fewer than 30,000 or more than 120,000 public chains were left out of co-occurrence clustering, as were about five repertoires with anomalous nucleotide sharing. TCRdb mirrors the immuneACCESS table, restricted to in-frame sequences. Some clones are absent from its copies; in checked studies, under half trace to an unresolved V gene, and the reason for the others is unknown. The V and J calls and clone size come from that table; D and trimming were worked out from the DNA. In all, the sample holds about 61,000 clones, and about 87% of those were seen once. Jointly, the top ten make up over 1.1% of the sample.

The sequence derives from a man younger than 30 in good health and CMV-seronegative. The chain joins TRBV6-1 to TRBJ1-1; the D region possibly corresponds to TRBD1 (5 bases align). The source material was PBMCs. CDR3 region: CASSEGQWDTEAFF. The DNA sequence follows: TGTGCCAGCAGTGAAGGACAGTGGGACACTGAAGCTTTCTTT.